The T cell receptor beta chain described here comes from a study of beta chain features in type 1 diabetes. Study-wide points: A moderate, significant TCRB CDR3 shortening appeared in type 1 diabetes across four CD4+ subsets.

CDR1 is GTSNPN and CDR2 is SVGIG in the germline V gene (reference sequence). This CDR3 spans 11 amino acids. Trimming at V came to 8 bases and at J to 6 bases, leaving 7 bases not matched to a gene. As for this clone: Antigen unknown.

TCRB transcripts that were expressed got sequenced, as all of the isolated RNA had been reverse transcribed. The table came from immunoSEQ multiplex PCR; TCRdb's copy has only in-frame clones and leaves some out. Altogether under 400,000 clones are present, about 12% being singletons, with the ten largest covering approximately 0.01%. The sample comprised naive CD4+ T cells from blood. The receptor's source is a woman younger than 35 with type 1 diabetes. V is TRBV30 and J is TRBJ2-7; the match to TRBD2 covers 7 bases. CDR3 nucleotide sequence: TGTGCCCTATCGGGGGGTGGCGAGCAGTACTTC. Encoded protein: CALSGGGEQYF. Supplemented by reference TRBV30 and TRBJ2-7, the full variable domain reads SQTIHQWPATLVQPVGSPLSLECTVEGTSNPNLYWYRQAAGRGLQLLFYSVGIGQISSEVPQNLSASRPQDRQFILSSKKLLLSDSGFYLCALSGGGEQYFGPGTRLTVT.